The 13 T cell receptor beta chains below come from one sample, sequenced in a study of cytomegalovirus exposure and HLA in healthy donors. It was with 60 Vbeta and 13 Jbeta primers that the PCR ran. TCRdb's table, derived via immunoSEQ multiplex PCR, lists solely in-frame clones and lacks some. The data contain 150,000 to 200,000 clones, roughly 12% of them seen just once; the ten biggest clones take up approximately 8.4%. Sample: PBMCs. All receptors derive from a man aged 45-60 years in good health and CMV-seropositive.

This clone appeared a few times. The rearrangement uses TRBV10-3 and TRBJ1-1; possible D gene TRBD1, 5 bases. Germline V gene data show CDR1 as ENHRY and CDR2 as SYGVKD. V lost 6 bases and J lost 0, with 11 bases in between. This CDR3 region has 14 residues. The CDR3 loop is CAIRETVMNTEAFF. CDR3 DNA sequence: TGTGCCATCAGAGAGACAGTTATGAACACTGAAGCTTTCTTT.

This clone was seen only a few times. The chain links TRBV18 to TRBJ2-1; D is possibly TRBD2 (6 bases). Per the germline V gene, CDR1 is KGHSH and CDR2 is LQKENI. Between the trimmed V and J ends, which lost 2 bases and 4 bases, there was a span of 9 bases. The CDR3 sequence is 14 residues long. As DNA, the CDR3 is TGTGCCAGCTCACCAGGCGGGACTTACAATGAGCAGTTCTTC. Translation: CASSPGGTYNEQFF. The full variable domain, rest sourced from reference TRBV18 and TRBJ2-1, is NAGVMQNPRHLVRRRGQEARLRCSPMKGHSHVYWYRQLPEEGLKFMVYLQKENIIDESGMPKERFSAEFPKEGPSILRIQQVVRGDSAAYFCASSPGGTYNEQFFGPGTRLTVL.

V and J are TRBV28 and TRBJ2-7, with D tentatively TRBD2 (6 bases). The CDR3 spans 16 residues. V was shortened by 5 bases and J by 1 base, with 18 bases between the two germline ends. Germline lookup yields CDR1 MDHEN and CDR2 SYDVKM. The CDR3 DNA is TGTGCCAGCAGTATTAGGGACTTTCGCCTTTCCTACGAGCAGTACTTC. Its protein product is CASSIRDFRLSYEQYF.

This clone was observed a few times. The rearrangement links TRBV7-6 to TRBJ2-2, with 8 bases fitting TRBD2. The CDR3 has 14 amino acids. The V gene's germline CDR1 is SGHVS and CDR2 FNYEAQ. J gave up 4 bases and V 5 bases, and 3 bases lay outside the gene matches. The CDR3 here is CASSAGGRTGELFF. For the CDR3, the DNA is TGTGCCAGCAGCGCGGGGGGTCGCACCGGGGAGCTGTTTTTT. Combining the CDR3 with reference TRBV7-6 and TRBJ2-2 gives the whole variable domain GAGVSQSPRYKVTKRGQDVALRCDPISGHVSLYWYRQALGQGPEFLTYFNYEAQQDKSGLPNDRFSAERPEGSISTLTIQRTEQRDSAMYRCASSAGGRTGELFFGEGSRLTVL.

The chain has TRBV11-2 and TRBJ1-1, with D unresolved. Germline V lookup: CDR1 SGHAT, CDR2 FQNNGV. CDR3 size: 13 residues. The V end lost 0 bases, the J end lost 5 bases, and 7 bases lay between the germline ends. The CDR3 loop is CASSLDIKTEAFF. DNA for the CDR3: TGTGCCAGCAGCTTAGATATAAAAACTGAAGCTTTCTTT.

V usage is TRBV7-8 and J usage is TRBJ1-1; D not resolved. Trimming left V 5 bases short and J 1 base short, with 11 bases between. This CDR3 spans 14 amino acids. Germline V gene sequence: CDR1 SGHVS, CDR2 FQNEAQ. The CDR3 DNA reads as TGTGCCAGCAGCCCCAAACGAGGGAACACTGAAGCTTTCTTT. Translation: CASSPKRGNTEAFF. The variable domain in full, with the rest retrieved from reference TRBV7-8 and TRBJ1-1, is GAGVSQSPRYKVAKRGQDVALRCDPISGHVSLFWYQQALGQGPEFLTYFQNEAQLDKSGLPSDRFFAERPEGSVSTLKIQRTQQEDSAVYLCASSPKRGNTEAFFGQGTRLTVV.

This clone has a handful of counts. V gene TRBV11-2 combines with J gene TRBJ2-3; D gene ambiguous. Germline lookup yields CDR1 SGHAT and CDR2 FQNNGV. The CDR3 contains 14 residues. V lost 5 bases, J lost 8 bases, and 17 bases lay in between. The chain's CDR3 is CASSPHPIGGTQYF. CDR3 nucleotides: TGTGCCAGCAGCCCCCACCCTATTGGTGGTACGCAGTATTTT.

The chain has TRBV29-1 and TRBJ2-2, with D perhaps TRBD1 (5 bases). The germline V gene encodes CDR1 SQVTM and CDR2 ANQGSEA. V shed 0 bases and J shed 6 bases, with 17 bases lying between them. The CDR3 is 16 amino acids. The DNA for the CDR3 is TGCAGCGTTGAAGATCTCAGGGCGGTAAACCCCGGGGAGCTGTTTTTT. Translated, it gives CSVEDLRAVNPGELFF.

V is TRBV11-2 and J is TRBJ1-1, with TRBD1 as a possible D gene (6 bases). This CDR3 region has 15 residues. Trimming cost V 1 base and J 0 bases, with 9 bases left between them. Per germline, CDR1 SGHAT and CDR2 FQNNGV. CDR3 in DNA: TGTGCCAGCAGCTTAGTAGGGACATTGAACACTGAAGCTTTCTTT. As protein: CASSLVGTLNTEAFF.

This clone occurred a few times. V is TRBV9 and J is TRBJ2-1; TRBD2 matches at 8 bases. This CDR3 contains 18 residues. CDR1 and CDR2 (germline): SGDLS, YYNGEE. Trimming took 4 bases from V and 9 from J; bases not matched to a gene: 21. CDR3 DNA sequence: TGTGCCAGCAGCCCGAGCGGGGGTGCGGGGGGCGGCAGCGGTGAGCAGTTCTTC. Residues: CASSPSGGAGGGSGEQFF.

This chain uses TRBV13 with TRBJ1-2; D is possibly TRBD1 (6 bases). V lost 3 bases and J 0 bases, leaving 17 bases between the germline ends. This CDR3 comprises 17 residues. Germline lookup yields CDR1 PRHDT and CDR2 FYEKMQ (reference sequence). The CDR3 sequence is CASSLSFRDTTNYGYTF. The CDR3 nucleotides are TGTGCCAGCAGCTTGTCTTTTAGGGACACGACTAACTATGGCTACACCTTC.

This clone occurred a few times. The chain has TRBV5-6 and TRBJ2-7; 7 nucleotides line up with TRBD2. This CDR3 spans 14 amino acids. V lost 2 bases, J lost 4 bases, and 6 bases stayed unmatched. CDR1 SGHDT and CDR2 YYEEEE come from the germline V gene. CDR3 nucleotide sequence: TGTGCCAGCAGCTTTTCAGGGACTACTTACGAGCAGTACGTC. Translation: CASSFSGTTYEQYV.

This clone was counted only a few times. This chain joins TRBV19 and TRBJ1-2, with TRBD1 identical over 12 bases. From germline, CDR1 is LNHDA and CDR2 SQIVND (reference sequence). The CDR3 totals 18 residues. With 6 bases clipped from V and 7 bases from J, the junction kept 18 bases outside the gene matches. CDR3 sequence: CASRRSIGDRGRMGGYTF. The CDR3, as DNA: TGTGCCAGTAGGCGTTCGATCGGGGACAGGGGGCGAATGGGTGGCTACACCTTC.